This TCR beta chain was profiled in a study of regulatory T cells in long-lasting Graves disease. Overall study: The study counted Graves' disease as persistent given over 5 years of antithyroid drugs and positive TSH receptor antibodies. Study-wide results and caveats: TRBV28, TRBJ1-2 and TRBJ2-5 were segments that persistent disease favored.

Looked up from germline, CDR1 is MDHEN and CDR2 is SYDVKM. The CDR3 is made up of 13 amino acids. V was shortened by 8 bases and J by 1 base, with 11 bases between the two germline ends. Through Arm-PCR of CDR3 regions and iRepertoire HTBI primers, TCR beta libraries were built. TCRdb re-analysed the multiplex PCR reads in MiXCR, keeping a single row per CDR3 protein. The repertoire holds around 510,000 distinct CDR3 sequences, with less than 25% as singletons. This clonotype was seen many times. No antigen is known for it. The time point denotes: persistent/refractory GD, antithyroid drugs over 5 years with positive TRAb. PBMC-derived RNA was used for the TCR library. Staff drew about 10 milliliters of peripheral blood into EDTA tubes.

This receptor was taken from a female donor with Graves disease. The sequences come from peripheral blood mononuclear cells (PBMCs), collected when the disease was refractory, from a patient treated with antithyroid drugs. The chain uses TRBV28 and TRBJ2-5; D may be TRBD2 (6 bases). CDR3 loop: CASREPPQETQYF. CDR3 coding DNA: TGTGCCAGCCGGGAGCCCCCCCAAGAGACCCAGTACTTC. Full variable domain (remainder filled in from reference TRBV28 and TRBJ2-5): DVKVTQSSRYLVKRTGEKVFLECVQDMDHENMFWYRQDPGLGLRLIYFSYDVKMKEKGDIPEGYSVSREKKERFSLILESASTNQTSMYLCASREPPQETQYFGPGTRLLVL.